This TCR beta chain derives from a study of shared clonotypes between healthy human individuals. Study context: Per-donor plates numbered three CD4 naive, three CD4 memory, two CD8 naive and one CD8 memory.

The CDR3 consists of 13 residues. The germline CDR1 and CDR2 sequences are MNHEY and SMNVEV (reference sequence). Trimming stripped 2 bases from V and 3 bases from J, with 8 bases between. Genomic DNA per cell subset filled all wells of several immunoSEQ plates. The method was immunoSEQ multiplex PCR; TCRdb's version includes in-frame clones alone and lacks a portion of them. The sample consists of 550,000 to 800,000 clones, about nine tenths of them appearing once. Comments on this clone: Other DNA sequences in the same sample also yield this CDR3.

This chain joins TRBV27 and TRBJ2-7; no definite D call. Sequenced: memory CD8+ T cells from PBMCs. Subset reported: CD45RO+ cells pooled with CCR7-negative TemRA cells. The origin of this receptor is a man between 18 and 35 years old in good health. Some clones in this sample may be carry-over from other donors' samples. CDR3 nucleotide sequence: TGTGCCAGCAGTTTAGGTCTAAACTACGAGCAGTACTTC. Residues: CASSLGLNYEQYF.